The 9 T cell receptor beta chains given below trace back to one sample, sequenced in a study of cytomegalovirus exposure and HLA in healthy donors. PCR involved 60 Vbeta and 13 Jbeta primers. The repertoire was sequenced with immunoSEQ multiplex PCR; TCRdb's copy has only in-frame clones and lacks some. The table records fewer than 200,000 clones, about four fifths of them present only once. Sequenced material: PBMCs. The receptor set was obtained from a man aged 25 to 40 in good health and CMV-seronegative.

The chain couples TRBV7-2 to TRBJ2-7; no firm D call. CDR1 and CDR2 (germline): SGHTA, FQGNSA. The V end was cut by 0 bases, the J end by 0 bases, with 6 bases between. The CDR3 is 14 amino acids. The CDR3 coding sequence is TGTGCCAGCAGCTTAGCCAGGCTCTCCTACGAGCAGTACTTC. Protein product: CASSLARLSYEQYF.

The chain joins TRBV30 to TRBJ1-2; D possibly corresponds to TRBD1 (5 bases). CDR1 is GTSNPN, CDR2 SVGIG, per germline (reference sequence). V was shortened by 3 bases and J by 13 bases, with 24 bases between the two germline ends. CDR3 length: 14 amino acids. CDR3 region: CAWSPRDSPLFCTF. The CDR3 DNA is TGTGCCTGGAGCCCCCGCGACAGCCCTCTTTTCTGCACCTTC.

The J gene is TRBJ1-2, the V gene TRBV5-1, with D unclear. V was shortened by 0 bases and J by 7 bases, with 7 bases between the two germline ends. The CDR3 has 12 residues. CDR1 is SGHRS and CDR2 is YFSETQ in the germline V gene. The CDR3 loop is CASSLGEVGYTF. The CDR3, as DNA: TGCGCCAGCAGCTTGGGGGAGGTTGGCTACACCTTC.

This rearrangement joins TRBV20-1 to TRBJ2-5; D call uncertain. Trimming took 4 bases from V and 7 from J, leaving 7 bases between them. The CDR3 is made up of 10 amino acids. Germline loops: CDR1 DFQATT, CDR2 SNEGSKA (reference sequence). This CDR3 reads CSANGVTQYF. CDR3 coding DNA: TGCAGTGCTAATGGAGTGACCCAGTACTTC.

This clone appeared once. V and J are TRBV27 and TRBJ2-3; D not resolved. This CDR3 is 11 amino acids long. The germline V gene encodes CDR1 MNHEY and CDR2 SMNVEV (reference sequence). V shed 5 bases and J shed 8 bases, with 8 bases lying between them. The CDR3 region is CASSRSGTQYF. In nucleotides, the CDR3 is TGTGCCAGCAGTAGATCGGGTACGCAGTATTTT.

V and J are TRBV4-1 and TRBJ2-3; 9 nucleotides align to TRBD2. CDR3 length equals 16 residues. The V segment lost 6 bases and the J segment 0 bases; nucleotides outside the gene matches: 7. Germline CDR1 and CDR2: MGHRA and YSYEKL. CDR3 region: CASSPASGGSTDTQYF. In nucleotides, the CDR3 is TGCGCCAGCAGTCCGGCAAGCGGGGGGAGCACAGATACGCAGTATTTT.

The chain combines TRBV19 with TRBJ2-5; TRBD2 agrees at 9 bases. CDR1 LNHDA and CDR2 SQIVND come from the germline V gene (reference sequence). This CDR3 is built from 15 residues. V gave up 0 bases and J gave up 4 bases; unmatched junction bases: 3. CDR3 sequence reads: CASSIDSSGAETQYF. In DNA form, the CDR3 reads TGTGCCAGTAGTATAGACTCTAGCGGGGCAGAGACCCAGTACTTC.

In nucleotides, the CDR3 is TGTGCCAGCAGCTTAGCGCGTATCGGGCAGGGGCGTGAAAAACTGTTTTTT. Encoded protein: CASSLARIGQGREKLFF. The chain recombines TRBV7-8 with TRBJ1-4; TRBD1 might be the D (6 bases). The CDR3 consists of 17 residues. The V end was cut by 0 bases, the J end by 7 bases, with 18 bases between. Germline CDR1 reads SGHVS; CDR2 reads FQNEAQ.

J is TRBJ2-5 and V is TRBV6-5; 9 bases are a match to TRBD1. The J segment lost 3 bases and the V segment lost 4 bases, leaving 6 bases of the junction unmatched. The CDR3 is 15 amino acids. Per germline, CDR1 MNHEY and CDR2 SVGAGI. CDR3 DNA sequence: TGTGCCAGCAGTTTTGGACAGGGGCGGAAAGAGACCCAGTACTTC. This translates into CASSFGQGRKETQYF.